The 30 T cell receptor beta chains below all came from one sample that was sequenced in a study of blood T cell repertoires in COVID-19. The assay was immunoSEQ multiplex PCR, and TCRdb's table has in-frame clones only and misses some. The profile shows some 95,000 clones, about 85% of them singletons. Sequenced input: peripheral blood. Source of these receptors: a man between 65 and 79 years old with acute or convalescent COVID-19.

The gene calls are TRBV4-2 and TRBJ1-1, with 10 bases lining up with TRBD1. This CDR3 is built from 14 residues. Germline V CDR1 and CDR2: LGHNA, YNFKEQ. V was pared by 1 base and J by 10 bases, with 6 bases of the junction left unmatched. CDR3 nucleotide sequence: TGTGCCAGCAGCCAAGGAACGGGACAGGGGAGAGCTTTCTTT. This encodes CASSQGTGQGRAFF.

The V and J genes are TRBV6-4 and TRBJ2-7; 9 bases map to TRBD1. Germline V gene sequence: CDR1 MRHNA, CDR2 SNTAGT. Trimming cost V 2 bases and J 6 bases; bases outside gene matches: 11. The CDR3 runs 16 residues. The CDR3 DNA follows: TGTGCCAGCAGTGACCCTAGGGACAGGGATTTATGCGAGCAGTACGTC. Translated: CASSDPRDRDLCEQYV.

V usage is TRBV7-2 and J usage is TRBJ2-5, with 11 positions matching TRBD1. CDR1 is SGHTA and CDR2 is FQGNSA in the germline V gene. Unmatched junction bases numbered 9, after V lost 5 bases and J lost 7 bases. The CDR3 loop spans 15 amino acids. CDR3 in DNA: TGTGCCAGCAGCCTAGGGGACAGGGGGGAACGGACCCAGTACTTC. It is translated as CASSLGDRGERTQYF.

The chain employs TRBV5-1 and TRBJ1-3, with D possibly TRBD1 on 6 matching bases. This CDR3 has 15 residues. Germline values: CDR1 SGHRS, CDR2 YFSETQ. The V and J ends lost 4 bases and 2 bases respectively, with 13 bases between them. CDR3 loop: CASSPDRITGNTIYF. The CDR3 DNA follows: TGCGCCAGCAGCCCGGACAGAATAACTGGAAACACCATATATTTT.

This chain connects TRBV6-5 to TRBJ1-1, with D possibly TRBD1 on 5 matching bases. CDR3 length: 15 amino acids. Germline assignment: CDR1 MNHEY and CDR2 SVGAGI. V was trimmed by 6 bases and J by 5 bases, leaving 19 bases between them. The CDR3 sequence is CASSRRTGGGTEAFF. In DNA, the CDR3 is TGTGCCAGCAGCCGACGCACAGGTGGGGGGACTGAAGCTTTCTTT.

This chain connects TRBV3-1 (or the pseudogene TRBV3-2) to TRBJ2-2; TRBD1 aligns across 9 bases. This CDR3 is built from 15 residues. V gave up 5 bases and J gave up 4 bases; unmatched junction bases: 5. CDR1 LGHDT and CDR2 YNNKEL come from the germline V gene (reference sequence). The CDR3 coding sequence is TGTGCCAGCAGCAAGGACAGGGGAGGCACCGGGGAGCTGTTTTTT. Its protein product is CASSKDRGGTGELFF.

This chain joins TRBV6-6 and TRBJ1-4, with 7 bases identical to TRBD1. Trimming removed 8 bases from V and 5 bases from J; junction bases left unmatched: 2. Germline CDR1 and CDR2: MNHNY and SVGAGI (reference sequence). The CDR3 covers 12 residues. This chain's CDR3 is CASATGNEKLFF. The CDR3 nucleotides read TGTGCCAGCGCGACAGGGAATGAAAAACTGTTTTTT.

The chain is built from TRBV27 and TRBJ2-5, with D possibly being TRBD2 (5 bases). The germline V gene encodes CDR1 MNHEY and CDR2 SMNVEV (reference sequence). The CDR3 runs to 14 residues. With 5 bases removed from V and 7 bases from J, the gap between germline ends came to 17 bases. CDR3 sequence reads: CASSPEEPWGTQYF. The CDR3 DNA sequence: TGTGCCAGCAGTCCGGAGGAGCCGTGGGGGACCCAGTACTTC.

The DNA for the CDR3 is TGTGCCAGCAGCGCCTATCAGGTGGGGGCGCGAACTGAAGCTTTCTTT. As protein: CASSAYQVGARTEAFF. V usage is TRBV5-6 and J usage is TRBJ1-1, with D possibly matching TRBD1 (6 bases). The V gene lost 4 bases and the J gene lost 5 bases, with 21 bases spanning the gap. The germline CDR1 and CDR2 sequences are SGHDT and YYEEEE. The CDR3 runs 16 residues.

The rearrangement links TRBV11-2 to TRBJ2-1; D is unresolved. The CDR3 consists of 14 residues. The germline gives CDR1 SGHAT, CDR2 FQNNGV. V lost 4 bases to trimming and J lost 8 bases, with 15 bases between them. The CDR3 is CASSSKPRTDEQFF. The CDR3 DNA reads TGTGCCAGCAGCTCAAAACCGAGAACGGATGAGCAGTTCTTC.

The V gene is TRBV19, the J gene TRBJ2-3, with TRBD1 as a possible D gene (7 bases). Between the trimmed V and J ends, which lost 6 bases and 2 bases, there was a span of 12 bases. Germline lookup yields CDR1 LNHDA and CDR2 SQIVND (reference sequence). The CDR3 is 14 amino acids. The CDR3: CASRRDSLTDTQYF. CDR3 coding DNA: TGTGCCAGTAGGCGGGACAGCCTCACAGATACGCAGTATTTT.

The rearrangement joins TRBV12-2 to TRBJ2-4; TRBD1 was called by the table and not checked on the DNA. TRBV12-2 is flagged as a pseudogene. The CDR3 covers 15 residues. The CDR3 spells CASRSDRVAKNIQYF. The CDR3 DNA follows: TGTGCAAGTCGTTCGGACAGAGTAGCCAAAAACATTCAGTACTTC.

The rearrangement links TRBV29-1 to TRBJ1-4, with 10 positions matching TRBD1. This CDR3 spans 13 amino acids. Trimming at V came to 7 bases and at J to 8 bases, leaving 7 bases not matched to a gene. Germline V gene data show CDR1 as SQVTM and CDR2 as ANQGSEA. CDR3 region: CSAPGQGKEKLFF. The CDR3 DNA reads as TGCAGCGCCCCGGGACAGGGGAAAGAAAAACTGTTTTTT.

The chain carries TRBV6-5 and TRBJ1-2; 7 bases line up with TRBD1. Trimming at V came to 0 bases and at J to 3 bases, leaving 4 bases not matched to a gene. The CDR3 consists of 15 residues. The germline V gene encodes CDR1 MNHEY and CDR2 SVGAGI. CDR3 sequence (DNA): TGTGCCAGCAGTTACTCCCGGGACAGCTACTATGGCTACACCTTC. Translated, it gives CASSYSRDSYYGYTF.

The chain carries TRBV12-3 or TRBV12-4 and TRBJ1-5; D gene uncertain. CDR3 length equals 12 residues. Trimming removed 7 bases from V and 6 bases from J, with 10 bases in between. The CDR3 loop reads CASTRGGQPQHF. The CDR3 DNA reads as TGTGCCAGCACTAGAGGCGGTCAGCCCCAGCATTTT.

The CDR3 DNA reads TGTGCCAGCAGTAGGGGGGGGCAGGCCAAGTACGAGCAGTACTTC. Residues: CASSRGGQAKYEQYF. This chain joins TRBV28 and TRBJ2-7; TRBD2 might be the D (7 bases). V lost 5 bases and J 4 bases, leaving 18 bases between the germline ends. The CDR3 consists of 15 residues. Germline V gene data show CDR1 as MDHEN and CDR2 as SYDVKM.

Only one count was recorded for this clone. This rearrangement joins TRBV5-1 to TRBJ2-5; possible D gene TRBD2, 5 bases. V dropped 0 bases and J dropped 5 bases, with 11 bases sitting between them. The CDR3 spans 14 residues. Looked up from germline, CDR1 is SGHRS and CDR2 is YFSETQ. DNA for the CDR3: TGCGCCAGCAGCTTGGATACCGGGGTGGAGACCCAGTACTTC. Protein sequence: CASSLDTGVETQYF.

The V gene is TRBV5-1, the J gene TRBJ1-3; TRBD1 might be the D (5 bases). Deletions cut 0 bases from V and 4 bases from J, with 14 bases between. CDR3 length: 16 amino acids. The germline V gene has CDR1 SGHRS and CDR2 YFSETQ. CDR3 loop: CASSLDRRGTGNTIYF. Written as DNA, the CDR3 is TGCGCCAGCAGCTTGGATAGAAGGGGTACAGGAAACACCATATATTTT.

This chain uses TRBV19 with TRBJ1-1; D gene uncertain. Germline CDR1 LNHDA, CDR2 SQIVND (reference sequence). Between the trimmed V and J ends, which lost 3 bases and 5 bases, there was a span of 13 bases. The CDR3 extends over 14 amino acids. CDR3 in amino acids: CASSISPLGTEAFF. CDR3 DNA sequence: TGTGCCAGTAGTATTTCCCCCCTCGGGACTGAAGCTTTCTTT. The variable domain in full, completed from reference TRBV19 and TRBJ1-1, reads DGGITQSPKYLFRKEGQNVTLSCEQNLNHDAMYWYRQDPGQGLRLIYYSQIVNDFQKGDIAEGYSVSREKKESFPLTVTSAQKNPTAFYLCASSISPLGTEAFFGQGTRLTVV.

This chain connects TRBV5-4 to TRBJ2-1; D not resolved. CDR3 length: 12 residues. Germline V gene sequence: CDR1 SGHNT, CDR2 YYREEE (reference sequence). Trimming took off 0 bases at V and 7 bases at J, with 5 bases between the two ends. In DNA form, the CDR3 reads TGTGCCAGCAGCTTGGACGGGAATGAGCAGTTCTTC. Translating gives CASSLDGNEQFF.

The chain links TRBV6-6 to TRBJ2-7, with D possibly matching TRBD1 (6 bases). This CDR3 has 15 residues. The V and J ends lost 5 bases and 3 bases respectively, with 17 bases between them. The germline gives CDR1 MNHNY, CDR2 SVGAGI (reference sequence). CDR3 nucleotides: TGTGCCAGCAGTGACCTGCAGGGGCGAGACTACGAGCAGTACTTC. Translation gives CASSDLQGRDYEQYF.

Comment on this clone: One junction end disagrees with the germline gene, perhaps due to a read error. The chain recombines TRBV7-9 with TRBJ2-3; D may be TRBD2 (7 bases). Germline loops: CDR1 SEHNR, CDR2 FQNEAQ (reference sequence). The CDR3 covers 12 residues. CDR3 in amino acids: CASSPGWEGQHF. As DNA, the CDR3 is TGTGCCAGCAGTCCTGGCTGGGAGGGACAACATTTT.

This chain joins TRBV28 and TRBJ1-5; D not resolved. Germline V gene lookup returns CDR1 MDHEN and CDR2 SYDVKM. V gave up 6 bases and J gave up 5 bases, with 5 bases separating them. This CDR3 spans 11 amino acids. This CDR3 reads CASSLDQPQHF. The DNA for the CDR3 is TGTGCCAGCAGCCTAGATCAGCCCCAGCATTTT.

This clone has just a few counts. CDR3 sequence: CSADGGSEAFF. The CDR3 nucleotides are TGCAGTGCCGACGGGGGGTCGGAAGCTTTCTTT. This chain links TRBV20-1 with TRBJ1-1; tentatively, D is TRBD1 (5 bases). The V end was cut by 6 bases, the J end by 8 bases, with 13 bases between. This CDR3 contains 11 residues. Germline values: CDR1 DFQATT, CDR2 SNEGSKA (reference sequence).

The genes are TRBV5-1 and TRBJ2-1; the D is unclear. There are 14 residues in the CDR3. CDR1 SGHRS and CDR2 YFSETQ come from the germline V gene. Trimming stripped 5 bases from V and 0 bases from J, with 9 bases between. CDR3 DNA sequence: TGCGCCAGCAGGTTAGATCCCTCCTACAATGAGCAGTTCTTC. Its translation: CASRLDPSYNEQFF.

The V and J genes are TRBV4-1 and TRBJ1-3; 8 bases are shared with TRBD1. This CDR3 has 20 amino acids. V was clipped by 3 bases and J by 4 bases; unmatched bases: 20. Germline-derived CDR1 and CDR2 are MGHRA and YSYEKL. The CDR3 DNA follows: TGCGCCAGCAGCCAGCTGGATGGCGATGGACAGGGAAAGGGGGGAAACACCATATATTTT. Translating gives CASSQLDGDGQGKGGNTIYF.

J is TRBJ1-2 and V is TRBV19, with 8 bases that match TRBD1. Looked up from germline, CDR1 is LNHDA and CDR2 is SQIVND (reference sequence). The CDR3 consists of 14 residues. V gave up 3 bases and J gave up 6 bases; unmatched junction bases: 6. The chain's CDR3 is CASSIQGARHGYTF. In DNA form, the CDR3 reads TGTGCCAGTAGTATCCAGGGGGCGAGACATGGCTACACCTTC.

The chain joins TRBV29-1 to TRBJ1-1; 7 positions agree with TRBD1. The V segment lost 6 bases and the J segment 7 bases; nucleotides outside the gene matches: 5. The CDR3 sequence is 11 residues long. Germline CDR1 reads SQVTM; CDR2 reads ANQGSEA. CDR3 in amino acids: CSVYRGYEAFF. As DNA, the CDR3 is TGCAGCGTGTACAGGGGATATGAAGCTTTCTTT.

This clone was picked up a small number of times. This chain joins TRBV3-1 (or the pseudogene TRBV3-2) and TRBJ1-4; perhaps TRBD1 as D (5 bases). This CDR3 spans 15 amino acids. V gave up 1 base and J gave up 8 bases, with 14 bases separating them. CDR1 and CDR2 (germline): LGHDT, YNNKEL (reference sequence). CDR3 coding DNA: TGTGCCAGCAGCCAAGGGGAGGCAGGGATGGAAAAACTGTTTTTT. Amino acid sequence: CASSQGEAGMEKLFF.

V usage is TRBV4-1 and J usage is TRBJ2-1; 10 nucleotides match TRBD1. V lost 5 bases to trimming and J lost 4 bases; unmatched junction nucleotides: 2. This CDR3 comprises 14 residues. The germline gives CDR1 MGHRA, CDR2 YSYEKL. This CDR3 reads CASSDRGPYNEQFF. The CDR3, as DNA: TGCGCCAGCAGCGACAGGGGGCCTTACAATGAGCAGTTCTTC.